This TCR beta chain originates from a study of blood T cell repertoires in COVID-19. Deletions cut 3 bases from V and 4 bases from J, with 12 bases between. The CDR3 extends over 14 amino acids. Germline assignment: CDR1 KGHSH and CDR2 LQKENI. Authors' analysis steps: Using reference gene primer amplification, nucleated cell counts were estimated. Only in-frame clones appear in the TCRdb table, and some are missing; sequencing was by immunoSEQ multiplex PCR. The DNA gave D and trimming, while V, J and clone size come from that table. The data show hundreds of thousands of clones, with roughly four fifths seen just once and approximately 3.8% held by the top ten.

The chain recombines TRBV18 with TRBJ2-5; D gene uncertain. The sample consisted of PBMCs or T cells enriched from blood (not recorded which). The receptor's source is a woman between 40 and 55 years old who had been exposed to COVID-19. CDR3 sequence (DNA): TGTGCCAGCTCACCCCCCCCTAATGGAGAGACCCAGTACTTC. It specifies CASSPPPNGETQYF.